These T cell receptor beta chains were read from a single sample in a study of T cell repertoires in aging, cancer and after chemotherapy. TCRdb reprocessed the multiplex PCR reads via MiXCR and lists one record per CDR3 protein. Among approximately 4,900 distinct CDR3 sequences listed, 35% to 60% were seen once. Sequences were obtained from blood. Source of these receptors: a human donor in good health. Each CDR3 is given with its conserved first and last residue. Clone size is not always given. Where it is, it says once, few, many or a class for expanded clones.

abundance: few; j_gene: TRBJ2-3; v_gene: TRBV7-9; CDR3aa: CASSPRGPDTQYF
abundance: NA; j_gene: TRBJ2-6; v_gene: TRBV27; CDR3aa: CASSYTGGSSSGANVLTF
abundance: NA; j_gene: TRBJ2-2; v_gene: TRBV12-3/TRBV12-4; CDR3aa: CASSLGGRFPGELFF
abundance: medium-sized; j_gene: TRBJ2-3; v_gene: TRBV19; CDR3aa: CASSLLAGSTDTQYF
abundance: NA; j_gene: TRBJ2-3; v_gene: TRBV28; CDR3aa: CAAKGQLGATDTQYF
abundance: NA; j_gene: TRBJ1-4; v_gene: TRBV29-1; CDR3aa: CSVGYSGGGGKLFF
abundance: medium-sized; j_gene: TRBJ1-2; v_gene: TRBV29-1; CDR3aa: CSVVVQAYDGYTF
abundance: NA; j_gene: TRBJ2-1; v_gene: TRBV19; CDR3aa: CASSMGGRAYNEQFF
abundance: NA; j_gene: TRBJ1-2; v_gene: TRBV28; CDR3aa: CASSFGGYGYTF
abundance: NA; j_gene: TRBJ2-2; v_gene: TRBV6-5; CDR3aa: CASSRGRNTGELFF
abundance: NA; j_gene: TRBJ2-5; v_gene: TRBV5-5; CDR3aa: CASSLGWAGGVGTQYF
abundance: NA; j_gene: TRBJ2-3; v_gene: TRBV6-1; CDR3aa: CASSSPGTDTQYF
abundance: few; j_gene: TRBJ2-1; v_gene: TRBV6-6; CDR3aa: CASSSTPLVQQFF
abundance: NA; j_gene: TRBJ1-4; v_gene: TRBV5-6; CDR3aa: CASSLSPNEKLFF
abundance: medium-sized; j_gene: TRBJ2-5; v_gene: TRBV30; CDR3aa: CAWSGGDSQETQYF
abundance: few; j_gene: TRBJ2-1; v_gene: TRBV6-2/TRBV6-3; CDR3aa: CASSYMGGLNEQFF
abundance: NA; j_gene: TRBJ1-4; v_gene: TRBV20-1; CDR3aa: CSAARDGLFF
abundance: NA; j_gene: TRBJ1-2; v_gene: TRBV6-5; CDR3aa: CASSSPWLGASDGYTF
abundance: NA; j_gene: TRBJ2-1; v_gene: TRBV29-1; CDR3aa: CSVEEGLDGGASVTYNEQFF
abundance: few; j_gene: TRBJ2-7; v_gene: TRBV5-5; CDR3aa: CASSVRQGGTYEQYF
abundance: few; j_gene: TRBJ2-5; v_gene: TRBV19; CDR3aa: CASRGQGLQETQYF
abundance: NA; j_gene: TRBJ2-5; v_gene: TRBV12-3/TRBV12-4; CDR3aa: CASSFWGGQTQYF
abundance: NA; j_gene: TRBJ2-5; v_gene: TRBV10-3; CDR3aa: CAISGRLAGGQETQYF
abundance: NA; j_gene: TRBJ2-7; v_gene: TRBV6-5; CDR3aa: CASRATGTDLSYEQYF
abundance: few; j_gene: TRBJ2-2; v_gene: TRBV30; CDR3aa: CAWSLTATNTGELFF
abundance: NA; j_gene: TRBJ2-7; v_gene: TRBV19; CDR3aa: CASSMDRMAQYF
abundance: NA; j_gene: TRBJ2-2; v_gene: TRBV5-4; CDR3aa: CASSPEGLGGELFF
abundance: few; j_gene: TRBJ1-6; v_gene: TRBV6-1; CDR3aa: CASKNARGSPLHF
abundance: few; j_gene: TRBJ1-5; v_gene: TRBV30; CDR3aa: CAWSGGTGGLAQPQHF
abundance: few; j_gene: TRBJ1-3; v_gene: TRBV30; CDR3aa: CAWGPSGNTIYF
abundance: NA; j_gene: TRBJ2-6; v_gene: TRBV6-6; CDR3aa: CASSYSRGASFSGANVLTF
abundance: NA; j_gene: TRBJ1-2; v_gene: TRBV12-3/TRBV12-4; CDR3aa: CASSSTDGYTF